This paragraph covers one T cell receptor (beta chain) sequence. Antigen unknown. cDNA libraries for TCR alpha and TCR beta, carrying sample barcodes and UMIs, came from 5'RACE with constant-segment primers. TCRdb processed the 5' RACE reads anew with MiXCR; each CDR3 protein has one entry. The sample carries more than 75,000 distinct CDR3 sequences, about 23% recorded once. Per the germline V gene, CDR1 is SEHNR and CDR2 is FQNEAQ (reference sequence). CDR3 size: 12 residues. Trimming stripped 8 bases from V and 2 bases from J, with 7 bases between. The data derive from a study of T-cell memory formation after mild COVID-19. Study in general: TCR clusters mostly belonged to single donors.

The study's findings and limits: The study found balanced CD4/CD8 in clones contracting day 15 to 85 and a CD4+ lean in later expanders. Most CD4+ clones that shrank were in CM and EM, while CD8+ ones turned up in EMRA.

The sequence was obtained from a man aged 18 to 35 who had mild COVID-19 (a few samples of this study predate the infection). Cell type and time point are not known. The sequencing sample was made of PBMCs or a T cell subset sorted from them (not recorded which). The chain recombines TRBV7-9 with TRBJ1-5; no firm D call. Here the CDR3 reads CASSAGNQPQHF. The DNA for the CDR3 is TGTGCCAGCTCGGCGGGCAATCAGCCCCAGCATTTT.